This T cell receptor beta chain stems from a study of blood T cell repertoires in COVID-19. Study details: Researchers got acute and convalescent COVID-19 samples from the United States, Italy and Spain. Sources were T cells, B-cell-depleted T cells, or PBMCs; the material itself was cDNA or gDNA.

The Seattle patients, enrolled during active infection, were followed longitudinally. In the source study's methods: It was from reference gene primer amplification that nucleated cell counts were estimated. The protocol was immunoSEQ multiplex PCR, while the TCRdb copy is restricted to in-frame clones and leaves out a portion. The V and J calls and the clone size are those of that table, but D and trimming were determined from the DNA. The sample lists roughly 90,000 clones, about 85% occurring once. The germline gives CDR1 SGHRS, CDR2 YFSETQ. Trimming shortened V by 6 bases and J by 5 bases, and 14 bases separated the two germline ends. CDR3 size: 14 residues. This clone came up a few times.

Input material: peripheral blood. This receptor was identified in a woman of 80 years or more with COVID-19, enrolled during active disease. This chain links TRBV5-1 with TRBJ2-2, with TRBD1 as a possible D gene (6 bases). The DNA for the CDR3 is TGCGCCAGCAATCCACAGGGTAGTACCGGGGAGCTGTTTTTT. It yields the protein CASNPQGSTGELFF.